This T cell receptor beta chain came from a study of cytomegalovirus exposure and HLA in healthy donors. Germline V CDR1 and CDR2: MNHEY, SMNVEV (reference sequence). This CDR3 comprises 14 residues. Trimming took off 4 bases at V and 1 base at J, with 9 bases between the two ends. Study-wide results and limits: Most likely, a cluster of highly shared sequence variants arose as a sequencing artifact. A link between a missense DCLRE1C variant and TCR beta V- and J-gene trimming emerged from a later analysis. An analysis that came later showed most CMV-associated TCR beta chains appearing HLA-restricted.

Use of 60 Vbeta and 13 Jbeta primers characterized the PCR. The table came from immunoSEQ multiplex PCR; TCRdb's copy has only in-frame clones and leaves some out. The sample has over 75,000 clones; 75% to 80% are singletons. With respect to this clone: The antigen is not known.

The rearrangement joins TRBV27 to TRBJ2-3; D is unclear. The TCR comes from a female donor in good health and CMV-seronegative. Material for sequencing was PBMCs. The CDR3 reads CASSSSPRTDTQYF. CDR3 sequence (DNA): TGTGCCAGCAGTTCCTCCCCCCGCACAGATACGCAGTATTTT.